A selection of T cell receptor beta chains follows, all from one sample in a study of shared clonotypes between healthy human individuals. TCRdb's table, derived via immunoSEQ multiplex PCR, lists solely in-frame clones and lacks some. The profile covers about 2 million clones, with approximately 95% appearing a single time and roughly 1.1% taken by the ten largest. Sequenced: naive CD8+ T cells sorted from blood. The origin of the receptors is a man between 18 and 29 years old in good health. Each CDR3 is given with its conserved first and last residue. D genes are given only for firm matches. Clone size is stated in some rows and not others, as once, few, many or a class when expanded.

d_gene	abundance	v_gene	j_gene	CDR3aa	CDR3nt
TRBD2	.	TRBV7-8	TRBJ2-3	CASSFSLAGVIDTQYF	TGTGCCAGCAGCTTCTCACTAGCGGGAGTCATAGATACGCAGTATTTT
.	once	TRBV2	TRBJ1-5	CASSGGSGNQPQHF	TGTGCCAGCAGTGGGGGCTCGGGCAATCAGCCCCAGCATTTT
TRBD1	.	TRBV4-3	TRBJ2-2	CASSQVLFGTGGTGELFF	TGCGCCAGCAGCCAAGTTCTCTTTGGGACAGGGGGCACCGGGGAGCTGTTTTTT
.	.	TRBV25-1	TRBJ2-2	CASSEWGADTGELFF	TGTGCCAGCAGTGAATGGGGGGCGGACACCGGGGAGCTGTTTTTT
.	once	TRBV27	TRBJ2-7	CASSLSILYEQYF	TGTGCCAGCAGTTTATCGATTTTATACGAGCAGTACTTC
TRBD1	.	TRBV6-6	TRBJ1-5	CASSYAPGQGGGPQHF	TGTGCCAGCAGTTACGCTCCGGGACAGGGGGGAGGGCCCCAGCATTTT
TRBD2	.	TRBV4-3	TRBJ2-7	CASSQVLAATYEQYF	TGCGCCAGCAGCCAAGTACTAGCGGCAACCTACGAGCAGTACTTC
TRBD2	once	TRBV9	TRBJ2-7	CASSGGTSGDSYEQYF	TGTGCCAGCAGCGGAGGGACTAGCGGGGATTCCTACGAGCAGTACTTC
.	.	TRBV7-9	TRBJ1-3	CASSAPSGNTIYF	TGTGCCAGCAGCGCGCCCTCTGGAAACACCATATATTTT
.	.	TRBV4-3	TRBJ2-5	CASSQEYFQETQYF	TGCGCCAGCAGCCAAGAATATTTCCAAGAGACCCAGTACTTC
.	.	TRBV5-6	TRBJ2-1	CASSFISGRDEQFF	TGTGCCAGCAGCTTTATTTCCGGACGCGATGAGCAGTTCTTC
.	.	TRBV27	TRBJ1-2	CASMGVDTLSNYGYTF	TGTGCCAGCATGGGCGTCGACACCCTATCTAACTATGGCTACACCTTC
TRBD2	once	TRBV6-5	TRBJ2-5	CASSYSLAGTQETQYF	TGTGCCAGCAGTTACTCCCTAGCGGGGACCCAAGAGACCCAGTACTTC
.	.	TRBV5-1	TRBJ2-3	CASSFAGQQDF	TGCGCCAGCAGCTTCGCGGGACAGCAGGATTTT
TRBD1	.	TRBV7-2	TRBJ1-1	CASSPGGTEAFF	TGTGCCAGCAGTCCAGGGGGGACTGAAGCTTTCTTT
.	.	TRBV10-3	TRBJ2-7	CATTNLGHYEQYF	TGTGCCACGACTAATTTGGGACACTACGAGCAGTACTTC
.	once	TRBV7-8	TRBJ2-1	CASSLEGSSYNEQFF	TGTGCCAGCTCCTTAGAGGGAAGCTCCTACAATGAGCAGTTCTTC
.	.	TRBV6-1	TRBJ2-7	CASSATGTYEQYF	TGTGCCAGCAGTGCCACCGGGACCTACGAGCAGTACTTC
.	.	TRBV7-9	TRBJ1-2	CASSFPITNYGYTF	TGTGCCAGCAGCTTTCCCATTACTAACTATGGCTACACCTTC
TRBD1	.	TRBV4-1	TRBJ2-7	CASSQPGQSYEQYF	TGCGCCAGCAGCCAACCGGGACAGTCCTACGAGCAGTACTTC
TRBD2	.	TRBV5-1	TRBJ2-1	CASSLAGGNYNEQFF	TGCGCCAGCAGCTTGGCGGGAGGAAACTACAATGAGCAGTTCTTC
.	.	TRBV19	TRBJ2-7	CASSMQAAYEQYF	TGTGCCAGTAGTATGCAGGCGGCTTACGAGCAGTACTTC
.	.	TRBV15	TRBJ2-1	CATSRDLDPDNEQFF	TGTGCCACCAGCAGAGATCTCGACCCTGACAATGAGCAGTTCTTC
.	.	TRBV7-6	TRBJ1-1	CASSLGDGNTEAFF	TGTGCCAGCAGCTTAGGCGATGGTAACACTGAAGCTTTCTTT
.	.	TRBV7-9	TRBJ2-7	CASSLMIGPSYEQYF	TGTGCCAGCAGCTTAATGATAGGGCCCTCCTACGAGCAGTACTTC
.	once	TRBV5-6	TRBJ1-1	CASSLGEEEAFF	TGTGCCAGCAGCTTGGGGGAAGAAGAAGCTTTCTTT
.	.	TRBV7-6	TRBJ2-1	CASSWGNNEQFF	TGTGCCAGCAGTTGGGGGAACAATGAGCAGTTCTTC
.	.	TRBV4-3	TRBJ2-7	CASSQDRGRYYEQYF	TGCGCCAGCAGCCAAGATAGGGGGAGGTACTACGAGCAGTACTTC
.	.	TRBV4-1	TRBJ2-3	CASSSRTPSTDTQYF	TGCGCCAGCAGCTCCCGGACCCCAAGCACAGATACGCAGTATTTT
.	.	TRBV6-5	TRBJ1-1	CASTYGGAGEAFF	TGTGCCAGCACCTACGGGGGGGCTGGTGAAGCTTTCTTT
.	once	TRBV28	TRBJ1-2	CASESGRAASEGYTF	TGTGCCAGCGAAAGCGGCAGGGCCGCCAGTGAGGGCTACACCTTC
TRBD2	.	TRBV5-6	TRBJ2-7	CASSSGLARDEQYF	TGTGCCAGCAGCTCGGGACTAGCGAGGGACGAGCAGTACTTC
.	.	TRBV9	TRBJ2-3	CASSQHLQDTQYF	TGTGCCAGCAGCCAACACCTTCAAGATACGCAGTATTTT
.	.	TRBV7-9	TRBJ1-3	CASSPGSSGNTIYF	TGTGCCAGCAGCCCAGGGAGCTCTGGAAACACCATATATTTT
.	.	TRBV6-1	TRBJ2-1	CASRKKGSSYNEQFF	TGTGCCAGCAGGAAGAAAGGGAGCTCCTACAATGAGCAGTTCTTC
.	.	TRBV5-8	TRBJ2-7	CASSPEGHWEQYF	TGTGCCAGCAGCCCGGAGGGGCATTGGGAGCAGTACTTC
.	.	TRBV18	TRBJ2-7	CASSPPGPLREQYF	TGTGCCAGCTCACCTCCCGGGCCTCTCAGGGAGCAGTACTTC
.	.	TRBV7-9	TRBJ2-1	CASSLVESGTHEQFF	TGTGCCAGCAGCTTAGTAGAGAGTGGGACCCATGAGCAGTTCTTC
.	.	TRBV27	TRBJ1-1	CASSLYLGNTEAFF	TGTGCCAGCAGTTTATATTTGGGGAACACTGAAGCTTTCTTT
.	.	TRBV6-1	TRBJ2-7	CASSAPQSSWAYEQYF	TGTGCCAGCAGTGCTCCACAAAGTTCATGGGCCTACGAGCAGTACTTC
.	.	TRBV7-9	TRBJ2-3	CASSSTKSTDTQYF	TGTGCCAGCAGCTCGACTAAATCCACAGATACGCAGTATTTT
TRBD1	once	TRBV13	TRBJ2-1	CASSFVTGVNEQFF	TGTGCCAGCAGCTTCGTTACAGGGGTCAATGAGCAGTTCTTC
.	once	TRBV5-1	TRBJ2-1	CASTFAGNEQFF	TGCGCCAGCACCTTTGCCGGGAATGAGCAGTTCTTC
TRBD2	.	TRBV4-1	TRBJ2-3	CASSGPSGGRSDTQYF	TGCGCCAGCAGCGGACCTAGCGGGGGGCGGTCAGATACGCAGTATTTT
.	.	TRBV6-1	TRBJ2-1	CASSEGGYQGNEQFF	TGTGCCAGCAGTGAAGGCGGCTACCAGGGGAATGAGCAGTTCTTC
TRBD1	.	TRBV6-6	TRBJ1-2	CASSNTGDYGYTF	TGTGCCAGCAGCAACACAGGGGACTATGGCTACACCTTC
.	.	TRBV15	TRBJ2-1	CATQATLAPYNEQFF	TGTGCCACCCAAGCCACTCTAGCGCCATACAATGAGCAGTTCTTC
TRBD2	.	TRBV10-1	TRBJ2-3	CASSESQLAGEEDTQYF	TGCGCCAGCAGTGAGTCGCAACTAGCGGGGGAGGAAGATACGCAGTATTTT
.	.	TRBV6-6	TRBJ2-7	CASRWGFSYEQYF	TGTGCCAGCAGGTGGGGATTTTCCTACGAGCAGTACTTC
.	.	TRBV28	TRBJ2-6	CASSAGVPGANVLTF	TGTGCCAGCAGTGCAGGGGTACCTGGGGCCAACGTCCTGACTTTC
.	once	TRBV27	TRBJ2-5	CASSIYSQETQYF	TGTGCCAGCAGTATTTATTCCCAAGAGACCCAGTACTTC
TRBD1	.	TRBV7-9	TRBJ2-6	CASSRTGVGANVLTF	TGTGCCAGCAGCCGGACAGGTGTGGGGGCCAACGTCCTGACTTTC
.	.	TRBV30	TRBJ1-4	CACEPEINEKLFF	TGTGCCTGCGAACCTGAGATTAATGAAAAACTGTTTTTT
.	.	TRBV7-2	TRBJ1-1	CASSFGGGTEAFF	TGTGCCAGCAGCTTTGGAGGGGGCACTGAAGCTTTCTTT
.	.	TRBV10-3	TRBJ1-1	CAISELQGNTEAFF	TGTGCCATCAGTGAGCTACAGGGGAACACTGAAGCTTTCTTT